These 14 T cell receptor beta chains originate from one sample sequenced in a study of blood T cell repertoires in COVID-19. Sequenced by immunoSEQ multiplex PCR; TCRdb stores in-frame clones only, minus some. The sample carries 200,000 to 250,000 clones, roughly 80% recorded once. The sequencing sample was made of peripheral blood. Receptor source: a man older than 75 with acute or convalescent COVID-19.

V is TRBV2 and J is TRBJ2-7; a weak D match, TRBD1 (7 bases). The germline gives CDR1 SNHLY, CDR2 FYNNEI. V gave up 6 bases and J gave up 3 bases, with 27 bases separating them. The CDR3 has 18 residues. DNA of the CDR3: TGTGCCAGCAGCCGGAGGGGCGGAACAAGGGACAGAATCTACGAGCAGTACTTC. Encoded protein: CASSRRGGTRDRIYEQYF.

This clone was picked up one time. The chain recombines TRBV9 with TRBJ2-5; D is possibly TRBD2 (6 bases). The germline V and J ends were trimmed by 1 base and 1 base, with 11 bases remaining between them. The CDR3 totals 15 residues. Germline values: CDR1 SGDLS, CDR2 YYNGEE. In DNA form, the CDR3 reads TGTGCCAGCAGCGTACGAGGAGGGACCCAAGAGACCCAGTACTTC. Translated: CASSVRGGTQETQYF.

The genes are TRBV14 and TRBJ2-3, with D possibly TRBD2 on 6 matching bases. The CDR3 has 15 residues. V lost 4 bases, J lost 7 bases, and 18 bases lay in between. The germline V gene has CDR1 SGHDN and CDR2 FVKESK. The CDR3 sequence: CASSLLQRVSNTQYF. The DNA of the CDR3 is TGTGCCAGCAGCCTTCTCCAGCGGGTATCAAATACGCAGTATTTT. The variable domain in full, completed from reference TRBV14 and TRBJ2-3, reads EAGVTQFPSHSVIEKGQTVTLRCDPISGHDNLYWYRRVMGKEIKFLLHFVKESKQDESGMPNNRFLAERTGGTYSTLKVQPAELEDSGVYFCASSLLQRVSNTQYFGPGTRLTVL.

The rearrangement uses TRBV7-8 and TRBJ2-1; 8 bases are a match to TRBD2. V trimming: 6 bases; J trimming: 4 bases; junction bases outside the gene matches: 11. Per the germline V gene, CDR1 is SGHVS and CDR2 is FQNEAQ. This CDR3 region has 16 residues. The CDR3 DNA sequence: TGTGCCAGCAGGACGCCGGGACTAGGGGTATACAATGAGCAGTTCTTC. Protein product: CASRTPGLGVYNEQFF.

The chain has TRBV9 and TRBJ1-6; TRBD1 aligns across 9 bases. J lost 7 bases, V lost 0 bases, and 2 bases had no gene match. This CDR3 has 15 residues. Germline loops: CDR1 SGDLS, CDR2 YYNGEE. DNA of the CDR3: TGTGCCAGCAGCGTAGGGGACAGGGCCAATTCACCCCTCCACTTT. The encoded protein is CASSVGDRANSPLHF. Variable domain in full (rest from reference TRBV9 and TRBJ1-6): DSGVTQTPKHLITATGQRVTLRCSPRSGDLSVYWYQQSLDQGLQFLIQYYNGEERAKGNILERFSAQQFPDLHSELNLSSLELGDSALYFCASSVGDRANSPLHFGNGTRLTVT.

V gene TRBV7-9 combines with J gene TRBJ1-5, with D perhaps matching TRBD1 (5 bases). CDR1 and CDR2 from the germline V gene are SEHNR and FQNEAQ (reference sequence). V lost 5 bases to trimming and J lost 3 bases, with 17 bases between them. The CDR3 spans 16 residues. The CDR3 loop reads CASSLATGVDNQPQHF. CDR3 coding DNA: TGTGCCAGCAGCCTCGCGACGGGGGTCGACAATCAGCCCCAGCATTTT.

Only a few counts were recorded for this clone. The rearrangement joins TRBV7-9 to TRBJ2-7; 12 bases line up with TRBD1. This CDR3 is built from 15 residues. The V gene end was trimmed by 5 bases and the J gene end by 6 bases; junction bases not matched to a gene: 8. CDR1 is SEHNR, CDR2 FQNEAQ, per germline (reference sequence). The CDR3 spells CASSLTGTGGSEQYF. In nucleotides, the CDR3 is TGTGCCAGCAGCCTCACCGGGACAGGGGGCAGCGAGCAGTACTTC.

The genes are TRBV11-1 and TRBJ2-5; 8 bases are shared with TRBD1. The CDR3 spans 15 residues. Germline V lookup: CDR1 SGHAT, CDR2 FQDESV (reference sequence). V shed 5 bases, J shed 2 bases, and the junction held 7 bases outside the gene matches. The CDR3 DNA reads TGTGCCAGCAGCAGGCTGGACAGGGTTCAAGAGACCCAGTACTTC. Translated, it gives CASSRLDRVQETQYF.

The V gene is TRBV18, the J gene TRBJ2-2; TRBD1 aligns across 7 bases. The germline gives CDR1 KGHSH, CDR2 LQKENI. The V segment lost 6 bases and the J segment 2 bases; nucleotides outside the gene matches: 9. The CDR3 loop spans 16 amino acids. The CDR3 bases are TGTGCCAGCTCCTTCGTAGGGACAGTCAACACCGGGGAGCTGTTTTTT. Protein: CASSFVGTVNTGELFF. Supplemented by reference TRBV18 and TRBJ2-2, the full variable domain reads NAGVMQNPRHLVRRRGQEARLRCSPMKGHSHVYWYRQLPEEGLKFMVYLQKENIIDESGMPKERFSAEFPKEGPSILRIQQVVRGDSAAYFCASSFVGTVNTGELFFGEGSRLTVL.

V usage is TRBV24-1 and J usage is TRBJ1-2; 8 nucleotides agree with TRBD1. V shed 4 bases and J 5 bases; nucleotides not matched to a gene: 8. CDR3 size: 15 residues. Looked up from germline, CDR1 is KGHDR and CDR2 is SFDVKD. The CDR3 reads CATSDPGTGVYGYTF. CDR3 nucleotides: TGTGCCACCAGTGACCCCGGGACAGGCGTGTATGGCTACACCTTC.

This clone was seen only once. The V call is TRBV18, the J call TRBJ2-7, with 9 nucleotides matching TRBD1. CDR1 is KGHSH and CDR2 is LQKENI in the germline V gene. The V and J ends lost 4 bases and 5 bases, in that order; junction bases with no gene match: 6. This CDR3 comprises 14 residues. The CDR3 bases are TGTGCCAGCTCACGAACCGGGACAGGGCACGAGCAGTACTTC. Its translation: CASSRTGTGHEQYF.

The V gene is TRBV28, the J gene TRBJ2-7; TRBD2 might be the D (6 bases). The length of the CDR3 is 15 residues. The V and J ends lost 7 bases and 3 bases respectively, with 19 bases between them. Germline CDR1 is MDHEN and CDR2 is SYDVKM. The CDR3 DNA reads TGTGCCAGCACCGTGGGACTCGCTGTCTACTACGAGCAGTACTTC. Amino acids: CASTVGLAVYYEQYF.

V and J are TRBV13 and TRBJ1-3; TRBD1 matches 7 bases. Per the germline V gene, CDR1 is PRHDT and CDR2 is FYEKMQ (reference sequence). The CDR3 length is 16 residues. The V and J ends lost 2 bases and 0 bases, in that order; junction bases with no gene match: 4. In nucleotides, the CDR3 is TGTGCCAGCAGCTTACGGACAGGTCCCTCTGGAAACACCATATATTTT. It is translated as CASSLRTGPSGNTIYF. Complete variable domain (other parts from reference TRBV13 and TRBJ1-3): AAGVIQSPRHLIKEKRETATLKCYPIPRHDTVYWYQQGPGQDPQFLISFYEKMQSDKGSIPDRFSAQQFSDYHSELNMSSLELGDSALYFCASSLRTGPSGNTIYFGEGSWLTVV.

J is TRBJ1-1 and V is TRBV6-5; TRBD1 agrees at 7 bases. V was pared by 7 bases and J by 0 bases, with 5 bases of the junction left unmatched. The CDR3 consists of 14 residues. CDR1 is MNHEY and CDR2 is SVGAGI in the germline V gene. The CDR3 reads CASTLDRMNTEAFF. The CDR3 DNA is TGTGCCAGCACTTTGGACAGGATGAACACTGAAGCTTTCTTT.